This T cell receptor (beta chain) appears in the sequencing data of a study of T cells in Graves' hyperthyroidism and ophthalmopathy. RNA transcripts gave rise to amplified TCR beta CDR3 regions. The HTBI primer set was used in a first-round RT-PCR of the TCR CDR3. Via MiXCR, TCRdb re-called the multiplex PCR reads, giving one row per CDR3 protein. The repertoire holds 75,000 to 100,000 distinct CDR3 sequences, with about 40% as singletons. Losses at the gene ends were 10 bases for V and 4 bases for J; bases not matched to a gene: 10. The germline gives CDR1 SGHVS, CDR2 FNYEAQ. CDR3 length: 13 amino acids. Stable hyperthyroidism: no ophthalmopathy progression over 18 months of follow-up.

The chain joins TRBV7-6 to TRBJ2-7; 7 bases are a match to TRBD1. The sequence came from a woman younger than 45 with Graves' hyperthyroidism. The source material was peripheral blood or thyroid tissue (not recorded which). CDR3 DNA: TGTGCCACCGGGACAGCACCCATTTACGAGCAGTACTTC. Its translation is CATGTAPIYEQYF.